The clone carrying this T cell receptor (beta chain) was seen a handful of times. This sample was taken from a study of blood T cell repertoires in COVID-19. Study at large: Donors in the United States, Italy and Spain gave samples during acute or convalescent COVID-19. PBMCs, B-cell-depleted T cells, or T cells were the source of the cDNA or gDNA that made up the material.

Methods used by the authors: Quantification of nucleated cells was approximated via reference gene primer amplification. Libraries were prepared by immunoSEQ multiplex PCR; TCRdb keeps only in-frame clonotypes and omits some of them. V and J calls and clone size are given by that table; D and trimming were obtained from the DNA. Of around 84,000 clones listed, roughly 77% were seen once; the top ten hold 5.7%. V lost 4 bases and J lost 6, with 12 bases in between. The CDR3 is made up of 14 amino acids. Germline CDR1 and CDR2: SNHLY and FYNNEI. The rearrangement links TRBV2 to TRBJ1-4; tentatively, D is TRBD1 (5 bases). This clonotype originated in a man in his fifties with active or convalescent COVID-19. Source material: peripheral blood. The CDR3 sequence is CASSVLGGDEKLFF. In DNA form, the CDR3 reads TGTGCCAGCAGTGTATTGGGGGGAGATGAAAAACTGTTTTTT.